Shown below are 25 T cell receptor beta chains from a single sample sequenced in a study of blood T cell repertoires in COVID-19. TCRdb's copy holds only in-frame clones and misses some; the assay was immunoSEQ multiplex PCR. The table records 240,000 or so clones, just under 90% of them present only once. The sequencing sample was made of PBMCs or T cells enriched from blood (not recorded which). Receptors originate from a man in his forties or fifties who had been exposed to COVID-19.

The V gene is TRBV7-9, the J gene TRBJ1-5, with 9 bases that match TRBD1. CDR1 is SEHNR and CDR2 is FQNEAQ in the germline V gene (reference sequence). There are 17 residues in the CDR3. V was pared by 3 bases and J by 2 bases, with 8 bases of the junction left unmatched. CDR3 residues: CASSLAGTGRGNQPQHF. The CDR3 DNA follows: TGTGCCAGCAGCTTGGCCGGGACAGGGAGGGGCAATCAGCCCCAGCATTTT.

The CDR3 region has the DNA TGTGCCAGCAGTTTATCGGTGGGGGCTCAGCCCCAGCATTTT. This gives the protein CASSLSVGAQPQHF. V usage is TRBV27 and J usage is TRBJ1-5, with D perhaps TRBD1 (6 bases). The V gene lost 0 bases and the J gene lost 6 bases, with 9 bases spanning the gap. CDR3 length equals 14 residues. The germline CDR1 and CDR2 sequences are MNHEY and SMNVEV (reference sequence).

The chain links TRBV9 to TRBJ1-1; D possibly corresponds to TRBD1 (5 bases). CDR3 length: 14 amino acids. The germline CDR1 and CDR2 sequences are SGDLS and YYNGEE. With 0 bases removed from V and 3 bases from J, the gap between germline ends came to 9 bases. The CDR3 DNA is TGTGCCAGCAGCGTAGAGGGGCGGCACACTGAAGCTTTCTTT. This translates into CASSVEGRHTEAFF.

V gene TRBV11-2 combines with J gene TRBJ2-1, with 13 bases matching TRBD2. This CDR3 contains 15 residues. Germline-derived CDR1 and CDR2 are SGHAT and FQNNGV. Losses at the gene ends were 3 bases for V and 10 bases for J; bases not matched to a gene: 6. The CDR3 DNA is TGTGCCAGCAGCTTTACTAGCGGGGGGGTCGGGGAGCAGTTCTTC. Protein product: CASSFTSGGVGEQFF.

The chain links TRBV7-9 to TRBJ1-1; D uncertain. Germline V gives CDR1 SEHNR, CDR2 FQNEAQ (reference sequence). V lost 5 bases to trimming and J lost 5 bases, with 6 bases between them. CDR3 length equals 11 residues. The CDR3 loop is CASSLLTEAFF. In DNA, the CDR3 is TGTGCCAGCAGCCTCTTGACTGAAGCTTTCTTT. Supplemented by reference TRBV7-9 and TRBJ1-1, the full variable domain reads DTGVSQNPRHKITKRGQNVTFRCDPISEHNRLYWYRQTLGQGPEFLTYFQNEAQLEKSRLLSDRFSAERPKGSFSTLEIQRTEQGDSAMYLCASSLLTEAFFGQGTRLTVV.

CDR3 nucleotide sequence: TGTGCCAGCAGCCCCCACTCCCTCCAAGAGACCCAGTACTTC. Protein sequence: CASSPHSLQETQYF. The chain recombines TRBV4-2 with TRBJ2-5; D is undetermined. CDR1 and CDR2 (germline): LGHNA, YNFKEQ. The CDR3 has 14 amino acids. V was shortened by 4 bases and J by 1 base, with 10 bases between the two germline ends.

CDR3 sequence reads: CAISGTGTSFAETQYF. In DNA, the CDR3 is TGTGCCATCAGTGGGACCGGGACTAGCTTTGCGGAGACCCAGTACTTC. This chain joins TRBV10-3 and TRBJ2-5; 9 bases line up with TRBD2. Per germline, CDR1 ENHRY and CDR2 SYGVKD. The ends lost 4 bases at V and 5 bases at J; junction bases unmatched: 11. This CDR3 contains 16 residues.

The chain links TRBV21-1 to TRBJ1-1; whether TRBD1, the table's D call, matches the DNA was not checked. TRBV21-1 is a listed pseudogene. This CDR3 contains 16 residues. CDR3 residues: CASSKEGQGVSTEAFF. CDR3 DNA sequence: TGTGCCAGCAGCAAAGAAGGGCAGGGGGTAAGTACTGAAGCTTTCTTT.

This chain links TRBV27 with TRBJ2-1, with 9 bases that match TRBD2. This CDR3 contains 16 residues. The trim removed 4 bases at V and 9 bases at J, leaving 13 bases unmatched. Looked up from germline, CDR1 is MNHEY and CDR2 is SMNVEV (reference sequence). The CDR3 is CASSSHSGRGPSEQFF. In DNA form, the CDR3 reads TGTGCCAGCAGTTCCCATAGCGGGAGAGGGCCAAGTGAGCAGTTCTTC.

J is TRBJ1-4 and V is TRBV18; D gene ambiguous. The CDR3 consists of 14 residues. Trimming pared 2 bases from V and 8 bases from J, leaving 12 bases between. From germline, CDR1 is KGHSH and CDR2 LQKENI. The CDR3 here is CASSPATNAEKLFF. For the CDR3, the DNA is TGTGCCAGCTCACCAGCAACGAACGCGGAAAAACTGTTTTTT.

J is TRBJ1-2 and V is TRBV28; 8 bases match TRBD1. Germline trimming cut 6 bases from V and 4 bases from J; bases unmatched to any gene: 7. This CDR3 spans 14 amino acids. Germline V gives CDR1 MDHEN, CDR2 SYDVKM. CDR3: CASRTGQGPYGYTF. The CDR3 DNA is TGTGCCAGCAGGACAGGACAGGGCCCCTATGGCTACACCTTC.

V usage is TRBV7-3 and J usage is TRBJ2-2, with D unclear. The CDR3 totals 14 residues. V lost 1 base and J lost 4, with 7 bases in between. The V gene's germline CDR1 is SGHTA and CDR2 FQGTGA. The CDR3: CASSLNSVTGELFF. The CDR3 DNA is TGTGCCAGCAGCTTAAATTCCGTCACCGGGGAGCTGTTTTTT.

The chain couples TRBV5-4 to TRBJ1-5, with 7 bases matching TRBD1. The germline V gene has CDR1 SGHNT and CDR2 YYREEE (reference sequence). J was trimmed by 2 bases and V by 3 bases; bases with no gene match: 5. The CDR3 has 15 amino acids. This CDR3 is CASSSNGQGNQPQHF. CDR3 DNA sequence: TGTGCCAGCAGCTCAAATGGACAGGGCAATCAGCCCCAGCATTTT.

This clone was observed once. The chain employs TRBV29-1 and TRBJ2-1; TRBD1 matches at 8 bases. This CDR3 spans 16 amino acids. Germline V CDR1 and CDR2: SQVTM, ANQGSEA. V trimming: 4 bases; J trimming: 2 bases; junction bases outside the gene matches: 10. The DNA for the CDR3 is TGCAGCGTTGTTTCTTCGGGACAGGCGACCTACAATGAGCAGTTCTTC. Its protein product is CSVVSSGQATYNEQFF.

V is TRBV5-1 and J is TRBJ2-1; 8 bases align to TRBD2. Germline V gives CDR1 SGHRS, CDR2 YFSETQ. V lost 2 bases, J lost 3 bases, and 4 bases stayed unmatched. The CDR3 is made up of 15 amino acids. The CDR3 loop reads CASSFITSGYNEQFF. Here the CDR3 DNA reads TGCGCCAGCAGCTTTATAACTAGCGGCTACAATGAGCAGTTCTTC. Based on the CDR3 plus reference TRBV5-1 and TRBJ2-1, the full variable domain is KAGVTQTPRYLIKTRGQQVTLSCSPISGHRSVSWYQQTPGQGLQFLFEYFSETQRNKGNFPGRFSGRQFSNSRSEMNVSTLELGDSALYLCASSFITSGYNEQFFGPGTRLTVL.

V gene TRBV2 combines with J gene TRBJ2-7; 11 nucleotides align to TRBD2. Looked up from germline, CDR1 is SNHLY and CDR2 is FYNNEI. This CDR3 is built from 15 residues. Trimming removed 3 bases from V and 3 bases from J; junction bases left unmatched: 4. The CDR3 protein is CASSETGTSGYEQYV. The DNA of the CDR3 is TGTGCCAGCAGTGAGACCGGGACTAGCGGCTACGAGCAGTACGTC.

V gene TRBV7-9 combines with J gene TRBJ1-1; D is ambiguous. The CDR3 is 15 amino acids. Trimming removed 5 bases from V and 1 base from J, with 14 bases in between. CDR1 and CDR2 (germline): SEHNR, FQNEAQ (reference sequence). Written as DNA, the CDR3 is TGTGCCAGCAGCCCTGATGTAAGAGGGAACACTGAAGCTTTCTTT. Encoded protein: CASSPDVRGNTEAFF.

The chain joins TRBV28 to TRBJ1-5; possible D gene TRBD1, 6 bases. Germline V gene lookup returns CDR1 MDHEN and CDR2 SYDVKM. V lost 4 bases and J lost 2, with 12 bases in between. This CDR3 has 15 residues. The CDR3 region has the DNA TGTGCCAGCAGTTGGGGGCGGGGGGGCAATCAGCCCCAGCATTTT. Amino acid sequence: CASSWGRGGNQPQHF.

The CDR3 DNA reads as TGCGCCAGCAGCTTCGACAGGGCGAACACTGAAGCTTTCTTT. This encodes CASSFDRANTEAFF. This sequence joins TRBV5-1 and TRBJ1-1, with 7 bases that match TRBD1. CDR3 length: 14 residues. Losses at the gene ends were 2 bases for V and 1 base for J; bases not matched to a gene: 2. Germline CDR1 is SGHRS and CDR2 is YFSETQ.

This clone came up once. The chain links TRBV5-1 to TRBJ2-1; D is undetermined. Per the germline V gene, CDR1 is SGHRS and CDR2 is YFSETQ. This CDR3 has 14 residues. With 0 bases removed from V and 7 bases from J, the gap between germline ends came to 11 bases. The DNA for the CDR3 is TGCGCCAGCAGCTTGGGTTCAGGTCTAAATGAGCAGTTCTTC. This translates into CASSLGSGLNEQFF.

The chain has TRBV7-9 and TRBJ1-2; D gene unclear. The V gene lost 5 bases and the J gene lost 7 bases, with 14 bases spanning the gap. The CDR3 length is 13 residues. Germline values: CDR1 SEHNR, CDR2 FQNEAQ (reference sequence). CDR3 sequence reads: CASSPPAGRGYTF. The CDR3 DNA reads TGTGCCAGCAGCCCTCCCGCAGGTCGTGGCTACACCTTC. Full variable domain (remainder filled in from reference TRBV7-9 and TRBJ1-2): DTGVSQNPRHKITKRGQNVTFRCDPISEHNRLYWYRQTLGQGPEFLTYFQNEAQLEKSRLLSDRFSAERPKGSFSTLEIQRTEQGDSAMYLCASSPPAGRGYTFGSGTRLTVV.

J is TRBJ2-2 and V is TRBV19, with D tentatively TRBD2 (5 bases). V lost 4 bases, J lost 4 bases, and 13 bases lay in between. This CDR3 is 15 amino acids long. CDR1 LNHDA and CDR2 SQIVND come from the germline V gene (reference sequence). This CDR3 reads CASSTQRAVTGELFF. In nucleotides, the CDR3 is TGTGCCAGTAGTACCCAGAGGGCAGTCACCGGGGAGCTGTTTTTT.

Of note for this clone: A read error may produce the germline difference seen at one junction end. The CDR3 region is CASTVMWGIRF. The CDR3 nucleotides read TGTGCCAGCACGGTGATGTGGGGCATTAGGTTC. The chain has TRBV2 and TRBJ1-2; TRBD1 is a possible D gene (5 bases). The length of the CDR3 is 11 residues. Germline values: CDR1 SNHLY, CDR2 FYNNEI.

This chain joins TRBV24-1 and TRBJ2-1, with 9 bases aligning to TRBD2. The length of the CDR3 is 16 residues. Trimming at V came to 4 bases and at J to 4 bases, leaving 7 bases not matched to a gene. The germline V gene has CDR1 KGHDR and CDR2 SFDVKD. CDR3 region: CATSEKIAGEYNEQFF. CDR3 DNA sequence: TGTGCCACCAGTGAGAAAATAGCGGGGGAATACAATGAGCAGTTCTTC.

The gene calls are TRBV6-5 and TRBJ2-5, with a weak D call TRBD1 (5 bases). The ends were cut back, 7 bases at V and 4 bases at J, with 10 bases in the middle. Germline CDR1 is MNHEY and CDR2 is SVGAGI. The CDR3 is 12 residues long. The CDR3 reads CASTWGGETQYF. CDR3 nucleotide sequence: TGTGCCAGCACTTGGGGCGGAGAGACCCAGTACTTC.